The 25 T cell receptor beta chains in this list originate from one sample, sequenced in a study of T cells expressing NK-cell markers (dated by TCRdb to 2020 to 2021). Libraries came from 5' RACE. Sequenced using an Illumina HiSeq 2000. The reads underwent TCRdb reprocessing, giving one record for each CDR3 protein sequence and no DNA. This sample's clone table shows roughly 390,000 distinct CDR3 sequences. About 10% of the sample goes to the ten largest clones. The sample taken for sequencing was blood T cells: a sorted CD56 or NKG2C T cell subset, CD4+ or CD8+ T cells, or bulk PBMC T cells (not recorded which). The receptors come from a woman aged 45-60 years in good health. Donor details come from another sample of the same person, matched by shared clones.

This rearrangement joins TRBV27 to TRBJ2-1; without DNA, the TCRdb call of TRBD1 cannot be checked. The germline V gene has CDR1 MNHEY and CDR2 SMNVEV (reference sequence). CDR3 size: 13 residues. CDR3: CASSWGPYNEQFF.

CDR3 sequence: CASSWKRDSLHEQYF. The gene calls are TRBV27 and TRBJ2-7; TCRdb gives TRBD2 as the D gene, but with no DNA this cannot be confirmed. CDR1 MNHEY and CDR2 SMNVEV come from the germline V gene (reference sequence). This CDR3 spans 15 amino acids.

The chain recombines TRBV27 with TRBJ2-1. Germline V gene data show CDR1 as MNHEY and CDR2 as SMNVEV (reference sequence). This CDR3 spans 15 amino acids. The chain's CDR3 is CASSLQKSGYNEQFF.

The chain is built from TRBV10-3 and TRBJ2-6. CDR1 ENHRY and CDR2 SYGVKD come from the germline V gene. The CDR3 sequence is 16 residues long. The chain's CDR3 is CAISIGPNAGANVLTF.

The chain has TRBV11-3 and TRBJ2-2; TCRdb's D call of TRBD1 is untestable without DNA. CDR3 length equals 15 residues. The germline CDR1 and CDR2 sequences are SGHNT and YENEEA. The CDR3 protein is CASSQQGWNTGELFF.

The chain is built from TRBV5-1 and TRBJ1-4. The CDR3 extends over 14 amino acids. Germline CDR1 SGHRS, CDR2 YFSETQ. The CDR3 is CASSLEGFGEKLFF.

This chain joins TRBV21-1 and TRBJ2-7. TRBV21-1 corresponds to a pseudogene. The CDR3 consists of 11 residues. The CDR3 sequence: CASSIDYEQYF.

The chain carries TRBV10-3 and TRBJ1-1; there is no DNA to check the TCRdb D call of TRBD1. The CDR3 runs to 16 residues. Germline V gene sequence: CDR1 ENHRY, CDR2 SYGVKD. The CDR3 is CAISESGPTGASEAFF.

This chain links TRBV6-6 with TRBJ2-7. The length of the CDR3 is 12 residues. Germline CDR1 reads MNHNY; CDR2 reads SVGAGI (reference sequence). The CDR3: CASSYSSAEQYF.

This rearrangement joins TRBV4-1 to TRBJ2-5; lacking DNA, the TRBD1 call made by TCRdb goes unchecked. The CDR3 is 16 amino acids. Germline values: CDR1 MGHRA, CDR2 YSYEKL. CDR3: CASSPARTRGQETQYF.

The rearrangement links TRBV29-1 to TRBJ2-1; checking the TCRdb D call of TRBD2 is not possible without DNA. The CDR3 contains 12 residues. From germline, CDR1 is SQVTM and CDR2 ANQGSEA. CDR3 region: CSGREGANEQFF.

This chain uses TRBV6-1 with TRBJ1-5. Germline CDR1 MNHNS, CDR2 SASEGT. The CDR3 length is 14 residues. The CDR3 region is CASSPEVGNQPQHF.

This sequence joins TRBV12-3 or TRBV12-4 and TRBJ1-4; TCRdb proposes TRBD1, but this gene call is untestable without DNA. This CDR3 comprises 14 residues. The CDR3 protein is CASSLVGPPDKLFF.

The chain has TRBV18 and TRBJ2-1; TCRdb names TRBD1, which stays unverified in the absence of DNA. Per the germline V gene, CDR1 is KGHSH and CDR2 is LQKENI. This CDR3 is built from 15 residues. This chain's CDR3 is CASSSRDRVENEQFF.

The chain links TRBV4-1 to TRBJ2-1; TCRdb indicates TRBD1, and absent DNA this call remains unverified. CDR1 and CDR2 (germline): MGHRA, YSYEKL. The CDR3 spans 13 residues. CDR3 sequence reads: CASSQSMGTEQFF.

This chain joins TRBV5-1 and TRBJ2-7. The CDR3 spans 12 residues. From germline, CDR1 is SGHRS and CDR2 YFSETQ. The CDR3 region is CASSWNLYEQYF.

This chain's CDR3 is CSARGPSNTEAFF. The rearrangement joins TRBV20-1 to TRBJ1-1; TCRdb names TRBD1, which stays unverified in the absence of DNA. Germline lookup yields CDR1 DFQATT and CDR2 SNEGSKA (reference sequence). This CDR3 is built from 13 residues.

The genes are TRBV6-6 and TRBJ2-1; there is no DNA to check the TCRdb D call of TRBD2. Germline CDR1 is MNHNY and CDR2 is SVGAGI (reference sequence). The CDR3 covers 15 residues. The CDR3 protein is CASTSQREGRNEQFF.

This chain uses TRBV10-3 with TRBJ2-1; TCRdb selects TRBD2, and the lack of DNA leaves this call unchecked. Germline V gene data show CDR1 as ENHRY and CDR2 as SYGVKD. The CDR3 is 13 amino acids. The CDR3 region is CAATSPGVNEQFF.

The chain couples TRBV18 to TRBJ2-5. CDR1 KGHSH and CDR2 LQKENI come from the germline V gene. The CDR3 has 15 residues. CDR3 region: CASSPLGDTKETQYF.

The V and J genes are TRBV9 and TRBJ1-1. Germline V gives CDR1 SGDLS, CDR2 YYNGEE. This CDR3 has 17 residues. The CDR3 reads CASSEPLGLGMNTEAFF. Filled out from reference TRBV9 and TRBJ1-1, the complete variable domain reads DSGVTQTPKHLITATGQRVTLRCSPRSGDLSVYWYQQSLDQGLQFLIQYYNGEERAKGNILERFSAQQFPDLHSELNLSSLELGDSALYFCASSEPLGLGMNTEAFFGQGTRLTVV.

This chain uses TRBV15 with TRBJ1-2; TCRdb indicates TRBD1, and absent DNA this call remains unverified. This CDR3 contains 16 residues. Germline V gene data show CDR1 as LNHNV and CDR2 as YYDKDF (reference sequence). The CDR3 sequence: CATSRGTSEYNYGYTF.

V usage is TRBV14 and J usage is TRBJ2-7; the D call from TCRdb, TRBD1, cannot be confirmed without DNA. This CDR3 contains 14 residues. The germline CDR1 and CDR2 sequences are SGHDN and FVKESK. The CDR3 sequence: CASSDRTGSYEQYF.

V usage is TRBV11-2 and J usage is TRBJ2-1; TCRdb lists TRBD2, though no DNA is available to test this call. The CDR3 runs 17 residues. Germline loops: CDR1 SGHAT, CDR2 FQNNGV. The CDR3 here is CASSQGLAGASHNEQFF.

The chain has TRBV5-1 and TRBJ2-1; TCRdb picks TRBD1, but there is no DNA to check that call. This CDR3 has 14 amino acids. Per germline, CDR1 SGHRS and CDR2 YFSETQ. CDR3: CASQEDTLGNEQFF.